This is a list of T cell receptor beta chains from one sample in a study of metastatic and nonmetastatic thyroid tumors. With MiXCR, TCRdb reprocessed the PCR reads. Among about 13,000 clones, 26% were seen once, and the ten largest hold 15% to 20%. The sample was tumor tissue. These receptors were collected from a female donor with papillary thyroid cancer or a benign thyroid nodule (not recorded which). Some clones in this sample may be carry-over from other donors' samples. CDR3s include the opening cysteine and the closing phenylalanine or tryptophan. D genes are given only for firm matches. The size entry is marked missing in some rows and otherwise reads once, few, many or a size class.

abundance | j_gene | d_gene | len | v_gene | CDR3aa | CDR3nt
many | TRBJ2-3 | - | 15 | TRBV5-1 | CASSPADTGGDTQYF | TGCGCCAGCAGCCCAGCGGATACCGGTGGAGATACGCAGTATTTT
many | TRBJ2-7 | - | 13 | TRBV11-3 | CASSLSRGGEQYF | TGTGCCAGCAGCTTAAGTCGCGGAGGGGAGCAGTACTTC
many | TRBJ2-5 | TRBD2 | 16 | TRBV3-1 | CASSQDLGGALETQYF | TGTGCCAGCAGCCAAGATCTCGGGGGGGCGTTGGAGACCCAGTACTTC
once | TRBJ2-2 | TRBD2 | 18 | TRBV4-2 | CASSLLRAGGPGAGELFF | TGTGCCAGCAGCCTTCTCCGGGCGGGAGGGCCAGGAGCCGGGGAGCTGTTTTTT
many | TRBJ1-5 | TRBD1 | 13 | TRBV20-1 | CSARQGGDQPQHF | TGCAGTGCTCGACAGGGGGGGGATCAGCCCCAGCATTTT
- | TRBJ2-2 | - | 15 | TRBV5-1 | CSSSLSTGNTGELFF | TGCTCCAGCAGCTTGAGTACAGGGAACACCGGGGAGCTGTTTTTT
- | TRBJ1-1 | - | 13 | TRBV30 | CAWSGQFNTEAFF | TGTGCCTGGTCTGGACAGTTCAACACTGAAGCTTTCTTT
few | TRBJ1-6 | TRBD1 | 15 | TRBV27 | CASSFGTGYNSPLHF | TGTGCCAGCAGTTTCGGGACAGGATATAATTCACCCCTCCACTTT
few | TRBJ2-7 | - | 12 | TRBV6-1 | CASSEAVAEQYF | TGTGCCAGCAGTGAAGCTGTAGCGGAGCAGTACTTC
many | TRBJ2-7 | TRBD1 | 14 | TRBV2 | CASISGTGFFEQYF | TGTGCCAGCATTTCCGGGACAGGGTTTTTCGAGCAGTACTTC
few | TRBJ2-3 | - | 14 | TRBV6-2/TRBV6-3 | CASSHSDRTDTQYF | TGTGCCAGCAGCCACAGCGACCGCACAGATACGCAGTATTTT
medium-sized | TRBJ2-3 | - | 13 | TRBV6-1 | CASSGGWEDTQYF | TGTGCCAGCAGTGGGGGGTGGGAGGATACGCAGTATTTT
many | TRBJ1-2 | - | 12 | TRBV5-6 | CASSWDGYGYTF | TGTGCCAGCAGCTGGGACGGTTATGGCTACACCTTC
many | TRBJ2-1 | - | 12 | TRBV10-2 | CASSATGNEQFF | TGCGCCAGCAGTGCGACTGGCAATGAGCAGTTCTTC
few | TRBJ2-7 | TRBD1 | 14 | TRBV10-3 | CAIRRTGDHGEQYF | TGTGCCATCAGGCGGACAGGGGATCATGGGGAGCAGTACTTC
- | TRBJ2-1 | - | 13 | TRBV28 | CATKRGTYNEQLF | TGTGCTACGAAGCGAGGTACATACAATGAGCAGCTCTTC
many | TRBJ1-6 | - | 17 | TRBV4-2 | CASSLHPVRSENSPLHF | TGTGCCAGCAGTCTCCATCCGGTCCGATCGGAGAATTCACCCCTCCACTTT
- | TRBJ2-7 | - | 12 | TRBV28 | CASGPRTYEQYF | TGTGCCAGCGGACCCCGGACCTACGAGCAGTACTTC
few | TRBJ1-5 | - | 17 | TRBV6-2/TRBV6-3 | CASRGPTGKDDQYHQHF | TGTGCCAGCAGGGGGCCCACAGGGAAAGACGATCAGTACCACCAGCATTTT
few | TRBJ2-7 | TRBD1 | 14 | TRBV6-1 | CASSNDRGDYEQYF | TGTGCCAGCAGTAACGACAGGGGGGACTACGAGCAGTACTTC
- | TRBJ2-2 | - | 17 | TRBV6-5 | CVSSYSPPGQITGELFF | TGTGTCAGCAGTTACTCGCCCCCTGGACAGATCACCGGGGAGCTGTTTTTT
medium-sized | TRBJ2-1 | - | 16 | TRBV2 | CASSQQGGGPYNEQFF | TGTGCCAGCAGTCAACAGGGAGGGGGACCATACAATGAGCAGTTCTTC
- | TRBJ2-5 | TRBD2 | 16 | TRBV5-1 | CASGGLAGGPGEAHYF | TGCGCCAGCGGGGGACTAGCGGGAGGGCCTGGGGAGGCCCATTACTTC
- | TRBJ2-3 | - | 11 | TRBV19 | CASSGSDTQYF | TGTGCCAGTAGTGGGAGTGATACGCAGTATTTT
few | TRBJ2-1 | TRBD2 | 15 | TRBV12-3/TRBV12-4 | CAGSLEASGYNEQFF | TGTGCCGGCAGTCTAGAGGCTAGCGGATACAATGAGCAGTTCTTC
few | TRBJ2-7 | - | 15 | TRBV10-3 | CAISKSDSSMNEQYF | TGTGCCATCAGCAAAAGCGACTCCTCAATGAACGAGCAGTACTTC
many | TRBJ2-3 | - | 15 | TRBV7-2 | CASSSQGGSTDTQYF | TGTGCCAGCAGCTCCCAGGGCGGGAGCACAGATACGCAGTATTTT
- | TRBJ2-7 | TRBD2 | 15 | TRBV20-1 | CSASDTSGGIYEQYF | TGCAGTGCTAGTGATACTAGCGGGGGAATCTACGAGCAGTACTTC
few | TRBJ2-7 | - | 13 | TRBV6-2/TRBV6-3 | CASSLDAPYEQYF | TGTGCCAGCAGTTTGGACGCTCCCTACGAGCAGTACTTC
many | TRBJ2-5 | - | 12 | TRBV5-4 | CASSRVGETQYF | TGTGCCAGCAGCCGAGTTGGGGAGACCCAGTACTTC
few | TRBJ2-7 | - | 13 | TRBV6-1 | CASRSRFGYEQYF | TGTGCCAGCAGATCCAGGTTCGGGTACGAGCAGTACTTC
few | TRBJ1-5 | TRBD1 | 16 | TRBV10-3 | CAISAGQGGSSQPQHF | TGTGCCATCAGCGCGGGACAGGGTGGGTCGAGTCAGCCCCAGCATTTT
- | TRBJ2-7 | - | 14 | TRBV20-1 | CSAMGRLDQYEQYF | TGCAGTGCTATGGGTCGACTGGACCAATACGAGCAGTACTTC
- | TRBJ2-7 | - | 15 | TRBV30 | CACSRGLESSYEQYF | TGTGCCTGTTCCCGAGGGTTGGAGAGCTCCTACGAGCAGTACTTC
- | TRBJ2-2 | TRBD2 | 14 | TRBV30 | CAWNAGTSGGELFF | TGTGCCTGGAATGCCGGGACTAGCGGCGGGGAGCTGTTTTTT
- | TRBJ1-1 | - | 15 | TRBV6-2/TRBV6-3 | CASSYSGVGGTEAFF | TGTGCCAGCAGTTACTCCGGGGTGGGCGGCACTGAAGCTTTCTTT